This T cell receptor (beta chain) was sequenced in a study of response to subunit inactivated influenza vaccine. About this clonotype itself: The antigen remains undetermined.

V was clipped by 7 bases and J by 6 bases, with 15 bases between them. CDR3 length: 13 amino acids. CDR1 ENHRY and CDR2 SYGVKD come from the germline V gene. General study findings and limits: New T cells are recruited in small numbers by each seasonal influenza vaccination, according to the authors' suggestion.

TCRdb passed the RT-PCR reads through MiXCR, listing each CDR3 protein once. The sample holds 500,000 to 550,000 distinct CDR3 sequences, under 30% seen once. In addition, the sample was reused for a study of T cells expressing NK-cell markers. From that second work: Making the TCR beta cDNA relied on 5'RACE template switching with UMIs. One of eight sequenced donors was HCMV-seronegative; the other seven were seropositive.

The sequence derives from a man between 50 and 59 years old who received an inactivated influenza vaccine. The V gene is TRBV10-3, the J gene TRBJ1-2; tentative D call: TRBD1 (6 bases). The input for sequencing was CD4+ T cells sorted from PBMCs, taken 12 days after vaccination. The CDR3 DNA follows: TGTGCCATCACCCCTGGAGGGGGGAATGGCTACACCTTC. Its translation: CAITPGGGNGYTF.